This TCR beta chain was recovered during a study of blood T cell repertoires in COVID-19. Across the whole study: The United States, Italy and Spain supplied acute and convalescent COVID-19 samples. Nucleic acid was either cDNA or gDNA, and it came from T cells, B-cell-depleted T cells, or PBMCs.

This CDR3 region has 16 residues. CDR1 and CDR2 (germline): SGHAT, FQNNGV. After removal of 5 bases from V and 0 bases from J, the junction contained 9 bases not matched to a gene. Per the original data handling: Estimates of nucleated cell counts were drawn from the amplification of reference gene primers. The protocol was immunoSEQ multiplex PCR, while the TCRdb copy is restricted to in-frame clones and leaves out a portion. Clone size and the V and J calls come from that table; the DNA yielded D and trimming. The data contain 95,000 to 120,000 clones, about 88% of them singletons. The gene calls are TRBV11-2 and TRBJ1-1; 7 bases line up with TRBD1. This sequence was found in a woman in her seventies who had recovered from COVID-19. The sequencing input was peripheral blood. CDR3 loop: CASSKPGQRMNTEAFF. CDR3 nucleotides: TGTGCCAGCAGCAAGCCGGGACAGAGAATGAACACTGAAGCTTTCTTT.